This TCR beta chain was obtained from a study of T cell responses to AZD1222 COVID-19 vaccine. Findings of the study overall: Clonal diversity was possibly underestimated; the donors were predominantly white British and more often female. The study found vaccine-associated CD4 TCRs spanning spike, dominant at 160-218 and 743-854.

Produced via immunoSEQ multiplex PCR; TCRdb's table is partial and in-frame only. The data contain 130,000 to 150,000 clones, around four fifths of them singletons. Notes on this clone: Its specificity is unknown.

This sample comprised peripheral blood, obtained on day 0 of MenACWY control vaccination. This TCR was recovered from an adult in good health.

The CDR3 coding sequence is TGTGCCAGCAGCCAAGATCCGGGGATCGGCAATGAGCAGTTCTTC. Encoded protein: CASSQDPGIGNEQFF. J is TRBJ2-1 and V is TRBV3-1 (or the pseudogene TRBV3-2); a weak D match, TRBD2 (5 bases). The CDR3 length is 15 residues. V lost 0 bases, J lost 6 bases, and 12 bases lay in between. Germline-derived CDR1 and CDR2 are LGHDT and YNNKEL (reference sequence).